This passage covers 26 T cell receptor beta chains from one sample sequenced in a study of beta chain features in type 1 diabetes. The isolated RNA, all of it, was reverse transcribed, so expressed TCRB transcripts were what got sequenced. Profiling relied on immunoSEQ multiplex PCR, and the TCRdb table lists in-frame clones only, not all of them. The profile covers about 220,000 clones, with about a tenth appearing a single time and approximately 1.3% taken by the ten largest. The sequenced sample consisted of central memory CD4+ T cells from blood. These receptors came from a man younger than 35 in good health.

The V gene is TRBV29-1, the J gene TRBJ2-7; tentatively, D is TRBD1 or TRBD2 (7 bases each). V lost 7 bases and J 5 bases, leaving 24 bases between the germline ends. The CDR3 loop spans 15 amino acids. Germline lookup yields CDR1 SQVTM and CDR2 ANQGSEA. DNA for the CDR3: TGCAGCGCTCGGGGAGGGGGCGTTGGAGACGACGAGCAGTACTTC. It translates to CSARGGGVGDDEQYF.

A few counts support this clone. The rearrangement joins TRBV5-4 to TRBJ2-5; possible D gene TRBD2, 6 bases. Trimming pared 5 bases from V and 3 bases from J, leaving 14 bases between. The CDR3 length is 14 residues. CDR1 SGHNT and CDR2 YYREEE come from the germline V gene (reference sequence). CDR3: CASSANGGKETQYF. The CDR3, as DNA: TGTGCCAGCAGTGCTAACGGGGGAAAAGAGACCCAGTACTTC.

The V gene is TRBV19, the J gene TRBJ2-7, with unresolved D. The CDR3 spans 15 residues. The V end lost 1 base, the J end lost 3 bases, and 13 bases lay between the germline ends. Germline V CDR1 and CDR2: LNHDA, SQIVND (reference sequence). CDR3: CASSIGGSPGYEQYF. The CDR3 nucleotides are TGTGCCAGTAGTATAGGAGGCAGCCCGGGCTACGAGCAGTACTTC. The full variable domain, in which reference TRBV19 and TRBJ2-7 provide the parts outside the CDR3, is DGGITQSPKYLFRKEGQNVTLSCEQNLNHDAMYWYRQDPGQGLRLIYYSQIVNDFQKGDIAEGYSVSREKKESFPLTVTSAQKNPTAFYLCASSIGGSPGYEQYFGPGTRLTVT.

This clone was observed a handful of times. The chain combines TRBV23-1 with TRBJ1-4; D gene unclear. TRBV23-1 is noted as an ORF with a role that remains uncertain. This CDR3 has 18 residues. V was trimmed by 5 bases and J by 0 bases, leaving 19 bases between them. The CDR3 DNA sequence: TGCGCCAGCAGTTCAATTTTACGGGTAGCTGCAACTAATGAAAAACTGTTTTTT. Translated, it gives CASSSILRVAATNEKLFF.

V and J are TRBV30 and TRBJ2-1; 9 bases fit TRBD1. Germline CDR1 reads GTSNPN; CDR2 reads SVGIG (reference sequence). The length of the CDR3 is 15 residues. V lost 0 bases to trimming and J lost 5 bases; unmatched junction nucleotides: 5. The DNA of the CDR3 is TGTGCCTGGAGTGTATGGGACAGGGTTAACAATGAGCAGTTCTTC. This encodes CAWSVWDRVNNEQFF. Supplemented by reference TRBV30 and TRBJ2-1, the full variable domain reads SQTIHQWPATLVQPVGSPLSLECTVEGTSNPNLYWYRQAAGRGLQLLFYSVGIGQISSEVPQNLSASRPQDRQFILSSKKLLLSDSGFYLCAWSVWDRVNNEQFFGPGTRLTVL.

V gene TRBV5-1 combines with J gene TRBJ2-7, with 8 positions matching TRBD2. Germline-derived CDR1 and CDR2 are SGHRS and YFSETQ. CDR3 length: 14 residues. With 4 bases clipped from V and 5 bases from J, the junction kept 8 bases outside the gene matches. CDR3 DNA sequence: TGCGCCAGCAGCCCCCGGGAGGGCCTCAACGAGCAGTACTTC. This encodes CASSPREGLNEQYF.

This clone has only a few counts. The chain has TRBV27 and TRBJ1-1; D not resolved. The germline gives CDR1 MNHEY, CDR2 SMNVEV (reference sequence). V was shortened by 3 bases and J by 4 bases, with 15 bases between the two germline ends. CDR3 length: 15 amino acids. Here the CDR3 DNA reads TGTGCCAGCAGTTTGAACGGCGACGGGAGCACTGAAGCTTTCTTT. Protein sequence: CASSLNGDGSTEAFF.

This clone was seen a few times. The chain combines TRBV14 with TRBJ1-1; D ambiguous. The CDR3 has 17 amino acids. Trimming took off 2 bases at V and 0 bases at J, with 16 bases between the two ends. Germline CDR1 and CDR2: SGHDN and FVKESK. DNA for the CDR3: TGTGCCAGCAGCCAAAGTGGCCCGAGACGGATGAACACTGAAGCTTTCTTT. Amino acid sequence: CASSQSGPRRMNTEAFF.

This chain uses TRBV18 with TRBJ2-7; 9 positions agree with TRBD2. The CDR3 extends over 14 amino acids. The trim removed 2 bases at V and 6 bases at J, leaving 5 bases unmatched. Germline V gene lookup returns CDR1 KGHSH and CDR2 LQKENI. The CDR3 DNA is TGTGCCAGCTCACCATTAGCGGGAGTGGGCGAGCAGTACTTC. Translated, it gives CASSPLAGVGEQYF.

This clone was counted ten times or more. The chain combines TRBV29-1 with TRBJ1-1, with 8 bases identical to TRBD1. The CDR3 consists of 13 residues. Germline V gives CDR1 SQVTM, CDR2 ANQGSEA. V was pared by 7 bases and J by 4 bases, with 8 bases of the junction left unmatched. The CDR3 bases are TGCAGCGGAACGGACAGGGATGGCACTGAAGCTTTCTTT. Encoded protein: CSGTDRDGTEAFF.

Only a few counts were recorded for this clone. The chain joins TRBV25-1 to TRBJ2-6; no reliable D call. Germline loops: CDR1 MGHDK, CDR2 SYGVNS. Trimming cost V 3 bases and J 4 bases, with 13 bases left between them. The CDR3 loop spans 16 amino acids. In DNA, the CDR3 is TGTGCCAGCAGTGAGGATAGGGTTGCCGGGGCCAACGTCCTGACTTTC. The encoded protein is CASSEDRVAGANVLTF. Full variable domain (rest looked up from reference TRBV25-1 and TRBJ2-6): EADIYQTPRYLVIGTGKKITLECSQTMGHDKMYWYQQDPGMELHLIHYSYGVNSTEKGDLSSESTVSRIRTEHFPLTLESARPSHTSQYLCASSEDRVAGANVLTFGAGSRLTVL.

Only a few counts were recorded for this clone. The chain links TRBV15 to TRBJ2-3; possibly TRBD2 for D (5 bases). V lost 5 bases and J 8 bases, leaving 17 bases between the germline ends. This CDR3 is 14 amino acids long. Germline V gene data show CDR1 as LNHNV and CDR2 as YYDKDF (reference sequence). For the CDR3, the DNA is TGTGCCACCAGCCCACCCGAGCGGAGATCTACGCAGTATTTT. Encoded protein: CATSPPERRSTQYF. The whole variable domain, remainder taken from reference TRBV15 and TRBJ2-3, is DAMVIQNPRYQVTQFGKPVTLSCSQTLNHNVMYWYQQKSSQAPKLLFHYYDKDFNNEADTPDNFQSRRPNTSFCFLDIRSPGLGDTAMYLCATSPPERRSTQYFGPGTRLTVL.

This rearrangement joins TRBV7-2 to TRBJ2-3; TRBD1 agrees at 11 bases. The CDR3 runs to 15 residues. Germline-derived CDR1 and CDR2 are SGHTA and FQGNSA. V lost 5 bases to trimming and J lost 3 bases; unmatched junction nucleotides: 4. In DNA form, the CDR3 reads TGTGCCAGCAGCCTGGACAGGGGGCGTACAGATACGCAGTATTTT. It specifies CASSLDRGRTDTQYF.

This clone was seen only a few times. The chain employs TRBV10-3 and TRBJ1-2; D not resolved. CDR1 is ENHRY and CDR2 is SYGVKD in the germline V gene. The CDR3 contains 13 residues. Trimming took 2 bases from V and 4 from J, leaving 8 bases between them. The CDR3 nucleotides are TGTGCCATCAGTGAGGGCGGGTTCTATGGCTACACCTTC. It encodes CAISEGGFYGYTF.

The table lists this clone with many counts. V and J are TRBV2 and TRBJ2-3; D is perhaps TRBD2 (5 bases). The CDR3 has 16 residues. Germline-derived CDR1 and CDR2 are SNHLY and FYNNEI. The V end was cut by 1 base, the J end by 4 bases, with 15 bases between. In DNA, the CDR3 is TGTGCCAGCAGTGAAGGTATAGCGTTAGGAGCAGATACGCAGTATTTT. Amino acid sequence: CASSEGIALGADTQYF.

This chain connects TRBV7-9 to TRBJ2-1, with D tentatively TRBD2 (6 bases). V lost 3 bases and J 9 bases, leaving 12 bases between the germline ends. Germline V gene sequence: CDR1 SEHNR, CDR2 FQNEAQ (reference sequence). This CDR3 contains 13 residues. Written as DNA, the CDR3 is TGTGCCAGCAGCTTTGGGACTCTGGGTGAGCAGTTCTTC. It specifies CASSFGTLGEQFF.

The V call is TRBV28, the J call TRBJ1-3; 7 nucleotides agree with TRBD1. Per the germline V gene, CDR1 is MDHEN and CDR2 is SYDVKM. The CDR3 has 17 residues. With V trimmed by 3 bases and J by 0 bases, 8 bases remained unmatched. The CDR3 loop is CASSFIAGGTSGNTIYF. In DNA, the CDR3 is TGTGCCAGCAGTTTTATAGCAGGGGGAACCTCTGGAAACACCATATATTTT.

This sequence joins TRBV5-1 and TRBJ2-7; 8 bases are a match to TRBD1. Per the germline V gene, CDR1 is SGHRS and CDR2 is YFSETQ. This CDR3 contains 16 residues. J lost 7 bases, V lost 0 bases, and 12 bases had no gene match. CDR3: CASSLAVGQGIREQYF. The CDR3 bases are TGCGCCAGCAGCTTGGCCGTAGGACAGGGAATCAGGGAGCAGTACTTC.

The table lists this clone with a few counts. This CDR3 is CASTGTSGRGQFF. In DNA, the CDR3 is TGTGCCAGCACCGGGACTAGCGGGAGAGGACAGTTCTTC. The chain couples TRBV25-1 to TRBJ2-1; 14 bases align to TRBD2. Germline V gene sequence: CDR1 MGHDK, CDR2 SYGVNS. With V trimmed by 7 bases and J by 13 bases, 6 bases remained unmatched. The CDR3 spans 13 residues.

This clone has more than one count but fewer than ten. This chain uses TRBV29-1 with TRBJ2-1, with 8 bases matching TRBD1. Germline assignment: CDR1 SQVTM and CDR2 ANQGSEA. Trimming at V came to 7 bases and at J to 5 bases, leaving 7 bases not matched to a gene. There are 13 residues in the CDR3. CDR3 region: CSGAGQVNNEQFF. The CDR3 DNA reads TGCAGCGGTGCGGGACAGGTAAACAATGAGCAGTTCTTC.

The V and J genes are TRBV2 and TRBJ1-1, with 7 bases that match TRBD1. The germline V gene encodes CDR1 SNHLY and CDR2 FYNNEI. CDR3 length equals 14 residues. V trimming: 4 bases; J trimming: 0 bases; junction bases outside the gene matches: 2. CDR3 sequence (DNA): TGTGCCAGCAGTGTACAGGGGATGAACACTGAAGCTTTCTTT. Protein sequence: CASSVQGMNTEAFF. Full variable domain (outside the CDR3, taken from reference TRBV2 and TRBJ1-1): EPEVTQTPSHQVTQMGQEVILRCVPISNHLYFYWYRQILGQKVEFLVSFYNNEISEKSEIFDDQFSVERPDGSNFTLKIRSTKLEDSAMYFCASSVQGMNTEAFFGQGTRLTVV.

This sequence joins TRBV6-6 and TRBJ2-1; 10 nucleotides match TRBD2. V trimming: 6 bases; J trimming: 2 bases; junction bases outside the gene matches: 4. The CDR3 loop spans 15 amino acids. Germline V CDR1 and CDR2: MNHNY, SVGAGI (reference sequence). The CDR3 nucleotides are TGTGCCAGCAGGCCAACTAGCGGGACCTACAATGAGCAGTTCTTC. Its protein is CASRPTSGTYNEQFF.

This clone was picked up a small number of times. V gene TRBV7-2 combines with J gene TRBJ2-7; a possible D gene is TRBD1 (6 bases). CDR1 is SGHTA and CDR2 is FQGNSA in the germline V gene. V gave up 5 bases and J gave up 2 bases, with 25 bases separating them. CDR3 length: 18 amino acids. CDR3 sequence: CASSRLLLQGSNAYEQYF. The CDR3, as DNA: TGTGCCAGCAGCCGACTCCTCTTACAGGGATCAAACGCCTACGAGCAGTACTTC.

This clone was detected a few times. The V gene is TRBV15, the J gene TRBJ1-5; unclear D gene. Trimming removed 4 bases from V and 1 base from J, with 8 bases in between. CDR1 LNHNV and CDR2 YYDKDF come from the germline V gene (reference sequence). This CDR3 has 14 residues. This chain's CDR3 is CATSNGFSNQPQHF. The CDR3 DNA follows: TGTGCCACCAGCAATGGGTTCAGCAATCAGCCCCAGCATTTT.

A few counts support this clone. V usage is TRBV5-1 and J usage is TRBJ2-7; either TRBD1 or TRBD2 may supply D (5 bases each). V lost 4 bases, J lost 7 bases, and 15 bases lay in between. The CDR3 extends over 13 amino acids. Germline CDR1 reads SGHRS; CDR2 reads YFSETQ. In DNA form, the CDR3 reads TGCGCCAGCAGCGGGACCGCTGGGGGAGAGCAGTACTTC. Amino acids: CASSGTAGGEQYF.

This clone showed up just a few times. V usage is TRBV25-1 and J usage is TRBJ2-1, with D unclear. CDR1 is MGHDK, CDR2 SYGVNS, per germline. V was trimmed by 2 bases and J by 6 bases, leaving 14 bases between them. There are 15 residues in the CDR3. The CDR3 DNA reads TGTGCCAGCAGTGAACCGGACCGCCTTACCAATGAGCAGTTCTTC. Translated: CASSEPDRLTNEQFF. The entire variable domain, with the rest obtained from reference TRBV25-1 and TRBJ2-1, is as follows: EADIYQTPRYLVIGTGKKITLECSQTMGHDKMYWYQQDPGMELHLIHYSYGVNSTEKGDLSSESTVSRIRTEHFPLTLESARPSHTSQYLCASSEPDRLTNEQFFGPGTRLTVL.